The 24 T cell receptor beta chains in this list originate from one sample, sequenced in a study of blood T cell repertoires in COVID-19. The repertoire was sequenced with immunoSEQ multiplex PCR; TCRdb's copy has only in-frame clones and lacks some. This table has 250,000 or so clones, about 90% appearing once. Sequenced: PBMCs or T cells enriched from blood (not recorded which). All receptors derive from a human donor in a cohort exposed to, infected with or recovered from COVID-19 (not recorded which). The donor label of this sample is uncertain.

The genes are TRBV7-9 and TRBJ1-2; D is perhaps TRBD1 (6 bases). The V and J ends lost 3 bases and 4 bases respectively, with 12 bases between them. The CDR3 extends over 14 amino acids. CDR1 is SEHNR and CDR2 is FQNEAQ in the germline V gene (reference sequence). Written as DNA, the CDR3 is TGTGCCAGCAGCTTCGGGGACAAGATCTATGGCTACACCTTC. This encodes CASSFGDKIYGYTF.

CDR3 residues: CASSRRVGGGYTF. The DNA of the CDR3 is TGTGCCAGCAGCCGCCGGGTTGGGGGCGGCTACACCTTC. This chain links TRBV6-6 with TRBJ1-2; tentatively, D is TRBD1 (6 bases). This CDR3 comprises 13 residues. V gave up 6 bases and J gave up 8 bases, with 16 bases separating them. CDR1 and CDR2 (germline): MNHNY, SVGAGI (reference sequence).

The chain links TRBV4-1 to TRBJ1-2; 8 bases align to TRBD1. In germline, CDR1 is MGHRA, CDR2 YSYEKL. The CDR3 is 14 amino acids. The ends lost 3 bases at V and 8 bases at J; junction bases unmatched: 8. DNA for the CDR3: TGCGCCAGCAGCCAGCCTACAGGGGGAGAAGGCTACACCTTC. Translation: CASSQPTGGEGYTF.

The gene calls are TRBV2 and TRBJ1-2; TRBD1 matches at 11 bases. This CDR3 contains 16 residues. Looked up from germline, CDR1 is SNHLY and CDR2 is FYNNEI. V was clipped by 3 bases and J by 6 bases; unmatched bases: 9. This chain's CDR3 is CASSETGTGGTDGYTF. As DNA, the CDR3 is TGTGCCAGCAGTGAGACCGGGACAGGGGGGACGGATGGCTACACCTTC. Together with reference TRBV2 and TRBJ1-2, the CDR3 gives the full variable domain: EPEVTQTPSHQVTQMGQEVILRCVPISNHLYFYWYRQILGQKVEFLVSFYNNEISEKSEIFDDQFSVERPDGSNFTLKIRSTKLEDSAMYFCASSETGTGGTDGYTFGSGTRLTVV.

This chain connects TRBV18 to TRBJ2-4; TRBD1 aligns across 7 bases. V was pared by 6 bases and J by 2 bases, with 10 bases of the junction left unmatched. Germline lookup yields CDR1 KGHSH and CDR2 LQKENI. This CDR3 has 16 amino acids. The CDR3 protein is CASSPTTGATKNIQYF. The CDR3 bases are TGTGCCAGCTCGCCGACTACAGGGGCGACCAAAAACATTCAGTACTTC. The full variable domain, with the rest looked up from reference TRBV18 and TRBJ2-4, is NAGVMQNPRHLVRRRGQEARLRCSPMKGHSHVYWYRQLPEEGLKFMVYLQKENIIDESGMPKERFSAEFPKEGPSILRIQQVVRGDSAAYFCASSPTTGATKNIQYFGAGTRLSVL.

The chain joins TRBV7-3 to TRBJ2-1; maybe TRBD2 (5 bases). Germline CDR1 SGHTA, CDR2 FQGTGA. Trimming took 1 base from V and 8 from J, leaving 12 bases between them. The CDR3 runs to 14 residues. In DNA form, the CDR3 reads TGTGCCAGCAGCTTAAATACTAGGATCGATGAGCAGTTCTTC. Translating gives CASSLNTRIDEQFF.

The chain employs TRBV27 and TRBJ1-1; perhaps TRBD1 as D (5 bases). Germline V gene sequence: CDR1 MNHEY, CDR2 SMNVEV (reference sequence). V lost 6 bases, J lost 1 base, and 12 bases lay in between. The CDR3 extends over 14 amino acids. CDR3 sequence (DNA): TGTGCCAGCAGCCCGCTCAGGGAGAACACTGAAGCTTTCTTT. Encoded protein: CASSPLRENTEAFF.

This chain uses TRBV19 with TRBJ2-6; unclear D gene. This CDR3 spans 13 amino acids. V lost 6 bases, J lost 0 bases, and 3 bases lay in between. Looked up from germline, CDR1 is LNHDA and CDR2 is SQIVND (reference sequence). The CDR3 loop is CASSVSGANVLTF. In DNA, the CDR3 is TGTGCCAGTAGCGTCTCTGGGGCCAACGTCCTGACTTTC.

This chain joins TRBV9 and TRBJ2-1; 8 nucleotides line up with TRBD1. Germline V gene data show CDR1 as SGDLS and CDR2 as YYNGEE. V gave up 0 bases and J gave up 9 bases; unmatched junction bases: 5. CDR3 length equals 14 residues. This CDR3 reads CASSVGDRGGEQFF. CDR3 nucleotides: TGTGCCAGCAGCGTAGGCGACAGGGGAGGTGAGCAGTTCTTC.

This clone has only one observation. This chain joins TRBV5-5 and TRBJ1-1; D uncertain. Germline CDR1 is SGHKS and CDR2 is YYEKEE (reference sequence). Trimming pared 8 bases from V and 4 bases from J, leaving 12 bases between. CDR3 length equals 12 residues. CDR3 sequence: CASTGGGTEAFF. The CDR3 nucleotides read TGTGCCAGTACCGGTGGTGGCACTGAAGCTTTCTTT.

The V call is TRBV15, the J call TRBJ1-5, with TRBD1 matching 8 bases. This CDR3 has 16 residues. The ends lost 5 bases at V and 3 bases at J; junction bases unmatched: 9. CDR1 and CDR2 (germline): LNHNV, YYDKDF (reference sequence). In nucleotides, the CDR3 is TGTGCCACCAGCCCCGAAGGGGGACAGGTCAATCAGCCCCAGCATTTT. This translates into CATSPEGGQVNQPQHF.

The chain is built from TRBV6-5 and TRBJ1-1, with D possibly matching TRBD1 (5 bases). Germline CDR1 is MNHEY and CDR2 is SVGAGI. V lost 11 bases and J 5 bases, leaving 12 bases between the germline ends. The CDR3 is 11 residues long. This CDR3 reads CAGGVGTEAFF. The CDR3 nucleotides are TGTGCCGGAGGGGTAGGAACTGAAGCTTTCTTT.

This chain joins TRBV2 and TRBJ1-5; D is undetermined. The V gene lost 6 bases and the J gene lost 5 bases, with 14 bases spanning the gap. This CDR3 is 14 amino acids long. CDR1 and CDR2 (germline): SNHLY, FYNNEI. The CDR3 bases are TGTGCCAGCAGACCTACCACCTCCGATCAGCCCCAGCATTTT. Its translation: CASRPTTSDQPQHF. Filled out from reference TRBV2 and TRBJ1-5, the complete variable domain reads EPEVTQTPSHQVTQMGQEVILRCVPISNHLYFYWYRQILGQKVEFLVSFYNNEISEKSEIFDDQFSVERPDGSNFTLKIRSTKLEDSAMYFCASRPTTSDQPQHFGDGTRLSIL.

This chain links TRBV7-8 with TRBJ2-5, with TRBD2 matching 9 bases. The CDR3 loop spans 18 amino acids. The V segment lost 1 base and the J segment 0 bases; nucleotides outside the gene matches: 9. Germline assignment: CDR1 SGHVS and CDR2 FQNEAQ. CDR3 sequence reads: CASSLDTGTSTNQETQYF. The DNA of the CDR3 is TGTGCCAGCAGCTTAGATACAGGGACTAGCACTAACCAAGAGACCCAGTACTTC. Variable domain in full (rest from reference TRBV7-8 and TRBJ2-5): GAGVSQSPRYKVAKRGQDVALRCDPISGHVSLFWYQQALGQGPEFLTYFQNEAQLDKSGLPSDRFFAERPEGSVSTLKIQRTQQEDSAVYLCASSLDTGTSTNQETQYFGPGTRLLVL.

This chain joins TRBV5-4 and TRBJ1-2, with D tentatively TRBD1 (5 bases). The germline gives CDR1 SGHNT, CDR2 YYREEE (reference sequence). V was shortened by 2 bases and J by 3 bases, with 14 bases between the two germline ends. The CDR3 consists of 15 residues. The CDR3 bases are TGTGCCAGCAGCTTTCGGGGGGTTTTCGACTATGGCTACACCTTC. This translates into CASSFRGVFDYGYTF.

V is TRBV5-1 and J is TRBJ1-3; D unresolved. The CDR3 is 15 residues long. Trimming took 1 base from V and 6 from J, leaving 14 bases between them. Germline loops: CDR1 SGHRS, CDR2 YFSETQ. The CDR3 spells CASSLSGSRENTIYF. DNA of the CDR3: TGCGCCAGCAGCTTGTCGGGGTCCAGAGAAAACACCATATATTTT. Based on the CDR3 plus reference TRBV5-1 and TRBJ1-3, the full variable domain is KAGVTQTPRYLIKTRGQQVTLSCSPISGHRSVSWYQQTPGQGLQFLFEYFSETQRNKGNFPGRFSGRQFSNSRSEMNVSTLELGDSALYLCASSLSGSRENTIYFGEGSWLTVV.

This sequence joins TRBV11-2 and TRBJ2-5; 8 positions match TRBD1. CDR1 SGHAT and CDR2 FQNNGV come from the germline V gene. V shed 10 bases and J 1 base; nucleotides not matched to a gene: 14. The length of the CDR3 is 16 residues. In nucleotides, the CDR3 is TGTGCCACCGAAACCGGGCAGGGGGCGACCCAAGAGACCCAGTACTTC. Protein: CATETGQGATQETQYF.

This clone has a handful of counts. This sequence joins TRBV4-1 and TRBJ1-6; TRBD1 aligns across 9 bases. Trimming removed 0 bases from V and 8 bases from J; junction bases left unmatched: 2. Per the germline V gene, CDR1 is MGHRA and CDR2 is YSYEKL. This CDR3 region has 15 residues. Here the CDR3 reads CASSQEGTGYSPLHF. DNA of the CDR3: TGCGCCAGCAGCCAAGAAGGGACAGGGTATTCACCCCTCCACTTT.

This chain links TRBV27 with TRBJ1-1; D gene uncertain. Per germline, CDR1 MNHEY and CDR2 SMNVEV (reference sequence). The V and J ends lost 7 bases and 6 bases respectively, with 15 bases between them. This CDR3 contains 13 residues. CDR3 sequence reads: CASTRQGIPEAFF. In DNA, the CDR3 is TGTGCCAGCACCCGACAAGGAATCCCTGAAGCTTTCTTT.

The CDR3 bases are TGTGCCTGGAGCCCAGGGGTTGGGAATGAAAAACTGTTTTTT. Translation gives CAWSPGVGNEKLFF. The chain is built from TRBV30 and TRBJ1-4; possibly TRBD1 for D (6 bases). This CDR3 region has 14 residues. Per the germline V gene, CDR1 is GTSNPN and CDR2 is SVGIG (reference sequence). V lost 3 bases to trimming and J lost 5 bases, with 13 bases between them. Together with reference TRBV30 and TRBJ1-4, the CDR3 gives the full variable domain: SQTIHQWPATLVQPVGSPLSLECTVEGTSNPNLYWYRQAAGRGLQLLFYSVGIGQISSEVPQNLSASRPQDRQFILSSKKLLLSDSGFYLCAWSPGVGNEKLFFGSGTQLSVL.

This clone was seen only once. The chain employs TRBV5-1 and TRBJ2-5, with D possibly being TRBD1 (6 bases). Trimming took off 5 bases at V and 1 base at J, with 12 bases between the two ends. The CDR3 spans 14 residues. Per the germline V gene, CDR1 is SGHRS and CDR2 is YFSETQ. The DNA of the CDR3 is TGCGCCAGCAGGGGGGCTAGGACCCAAGAGACCCAGTACTTC. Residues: CASRGARTQETQYF. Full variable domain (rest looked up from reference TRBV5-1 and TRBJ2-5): KAGVTQTPRYLIKTRGQQVTLSCSPISGHRSVSWYQQTPGQGLQFLFEYFSETQRNKGNFPGRFSGRQFSNSRSEMNVSTLELGDSALYLCASRGARTQETQYFGPGTRLLVL.

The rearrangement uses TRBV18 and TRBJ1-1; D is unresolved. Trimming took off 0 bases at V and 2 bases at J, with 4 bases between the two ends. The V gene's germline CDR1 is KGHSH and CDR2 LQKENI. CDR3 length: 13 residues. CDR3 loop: CASSPPFNTEAFF. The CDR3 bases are TGTGCCAGCTCACCACCCTTCAACACTGAAGCTTTCTTT.

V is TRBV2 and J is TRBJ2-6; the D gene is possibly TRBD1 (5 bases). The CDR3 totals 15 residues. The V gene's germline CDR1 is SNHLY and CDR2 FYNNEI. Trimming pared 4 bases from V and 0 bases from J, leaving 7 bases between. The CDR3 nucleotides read TGTGCCAGCAGTGGACAGTTCTCTGGGGCCAACGTCCTGACTTTC. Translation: CASSGQFSGANVLTF.

The CDR3 coding sequence is TGTGCCAGCAGCTCCCCCTCGGGGGGCACTGAAGCTTTCTTT. Its protein is CASSSPSGGTEAFF. V and J are TRBV5-5 and TRBJ1-1; tentatively, D is TRBD1 (5 bases). V shed 3 bases and J shed 4 bases, with 13 bases lying between them. The CDR3 is made up of 14 amino acids. CDR1 is SGHKS and CDR2 is YYEKEE in the germline V gene (reference sequence).